These 9 T cell receptor beta chains originate from one sample sequenced in a study of tumor-infiltrating lymphocytes in primary liver carcinoma (TCRdb year 2017). Sequencing used an Illumina HiSeq 2500. Using a constant-region primer and ProtoScript II reverse transcriptase, TCRbeta-specific cDNA was reverse-transcribed from around 500 ng total RNA. The TCRbeta libraries were prepared through three rounds of nested multiplex PCR following a slightly modified ARM-PCR procedure. Each of the first two PCR rounds ran for about 11 cycles using multiplex TRBV1-TRBV30 forward primers together with a Cbeta reverse primer. TCRdb applied fastp at Q25 and MiXCR to the public reads, then kept only in-frame beta chains. Each entry merges the rows of one CDR3 protein and shows their most common DNA and genes. The sample includes tens of thousands of distinct CDR3 sequences, with 65% to 80% observed a single time. The ten largest make up roughly a fifth of the sample.

Total RNA and DNA were co-extracted from roughly 20-30 mg of bulk tissue with the AllPrep DNA/RNA mini kit, without cell sorting. Sequenced: liver tumor tissue from sampling region 1. What the cell subset or site label conveys for this sample: tumor region T1, superior pole. The receptors stem from a middle-aged man with primary liver carcinoma and hepatitis B virus infection.

Worth noting for this clonotype: Its ends do not fully match the called genes, so a read error is possible. V usage is TRBV10-2 and J usage is TRBJ2-7; D perhaps matches TRBD1 (6 bases). This CDR3 contains 15 residues. CDR1 WSHSY and CDR2 SAAADI come from the germline V gene. CDR3 protein: CANSEALRTVYEQYF. Here the CDR3 DNA reads TGCGCCAACAGTGAGGCACTCCGGACAGTCTACGAGCAGTACTTC.

Comment on this clonotype: Being one base from a much bigger clone, this may be a read error. This CDR3 fails to terminate in the conserved phenylalanine or tryptophan, so it likely reflects a read error. The chain combines TRBV10-3 with TRBJ2-7; possibly TRBD2 for D (5 bases). Trimming removed 10 bases at V and 5 bases at J, with 15 bases between. This CDR3 is 12 amino acids long. Germline values: CDR1 ENHRY, CDR2 SYGVKD. The CDR3 sequence is CATAWESHEQYL. CDR3 in DNA: TGTGCCACAGCTTGGGAGTCCCACGAGCAGTACCTC.

This clonotype was counted at least ten times. The gene calls are TRBV7-8 and TRBJ2-7; either TRBD1 or TRBD2 may fit D (5 bases each). The CDR3 consists of 16 residues. Germline CDR1 SGHVS, CDR2 FQNEAQ. Trimming removed 0 bases at V and 3 bases at J, with 15 bases between. In DNA form, the CDR3 reads TGTGCCAGCAGCTTAGCGCTGGAGAGGGGTAACTACGAGCAGTACTTC. It translates to CASSLALERGNYEQYF.

Of note for this clonotype: A much larger clone differs by one base, so this may be a read error. This likely comes from a read error, as the CDR3 has no conserved phenylalanine or tryptophan at its end. The V and J genes are TRBV11-2 and TRBJ2-7; 16 positions match TRBD2. The V gene's germline CDR1 is SGHAT and CDR2 FQNNGV. The CDR3 covers 18 residues. Germline trimming cut 2 bases from V and 1 base from J; bases unmatched to any gene: 5. For the CDR3, the DNA is TGTGCCAGCAGCTTACGATTGGGACTAGCGGGAGGGTCCTACGAGCAGTACATC. Amino acid sequence: CASSLRLGLAGGSYEQYI.

In this sample, this clonotype turned up many times. The rearrangement links TRBV7-9 to TRBJ2-6, with D possibly TRBD2 on 6 matching bases. Trimming took 3 bases from V and 2 from J, leaving 11 bases between them. Germline CDR1 SEHNR, CDR2 FQNEAQ (reference sequence). The CDR3 has 16 residues. The CDR3 nucleotides read TGTGCCAGCAGCTTCCTTACGGGGGCTGGGGCCAACGTCCTGACTTTC. This sequence encodes CASSFLTGAGANVLTF.

Of note for this clonotype: One junction end disagrees with the germline gene, perhaps due to a read error. The chain is built from TRBV4-2 and TRBJ2-7, with TRBD1 matching 7 bases. Germline V CDR1 and CDR2: LGHNA, YNFKEQ. This CDR3 region has 17 residues. This chain's CDR3 is CASSQDSGSRGSYEQYF. The CDR3 nucleotides read TGTGCCAGCAGCCAAGATAGTGGTAGCAGGGGGTCCTACGAGCAATACTTC.

A remark on this clonotype: A much larger clone sits a single nucleotide away, making a read error possible. The chain recombines TRBV5-1 with TRBJ2-3; 10 bases fit TRBD2. Germline CDR1 reads SGHRS; CDR2 reads YFSETQ. The CDR3 runs 16 residues. This CDR3 is CTSSSNPSGSGDTQYF. The CDR3 DNA follows: TGCACCAGCAGCTCGAATCCTAGCGGGAGTGGAGATACGCAGTATTTT.

Remarks on this clonotype: One end of the junction fails to match germline, which may point to a read error. The genes are TRBV6-5 and TRBJ2-2, with TRBD2 as a possible D gene (5 bases). Germline CDR1 MNHEY, CDR2 SVGAGI. CDR3 length equals 15 residues. CDR3 sequence (DNA): TGTGTCAGCAGTTACGGAGTGGACGGCACCGGGGAGCTGCTTTTT. Protein sequence: CVSSYGVDGTGELLF.

On this clonotype itself: The conserved phenylalanine or tryptophan normally closing the CDR3 is absent here, so this likely arose from a read error. V gene TRBV6-5 combines with J gene TRBJ2-3, with D maybe TRBD2 (5 bases). Germline loops: CDR1 MNHEY, CDR2 SVGAGI. The CDR3 has 14 residues. The CDR3 here is CASSLALSTDTQYL. The CDR3 DNA reads as TGCGCCAGCAGCCTAGCCCTTTCGACAGATACGCAGTATTTG.